The source of this T cell receptor (beta chain) is a study of blood T cell repertoires in COVID-19. Study-level background: COVID-19 samples, acute and convalescent, were from the United States, Italy and Spain. T cells, B-cell-depleted T cells, or PBMCs provided the cDNA or gDNA that served as material.

Germline CDR1 is SGHKS and CDR2 is YYEKEE (reference sequence). V lost 0 bases to trimming and J lost 2 bases, with 17 bases between them. This CDR3 has 17 amino acids. As originally analysed: From reference gene primer amplification, estimates of nucleated cell counts were derived. Assay used: immunoSEQ multiplex PCR; TCRdb lists only in-frame clones, some missing. That table gives V, J and clone size, and the DNA gave D and trimming. The data hold 100,000 to 150,000 clones, with 88% observed a single time. This chain uses TRBV5-5 with TRBJ1-2; perhaps TRBD1 as D (6 bases). The clonotype was recovered from a man aged 65-85 years with active COVID-19. Specimen: peripheral blood. The CDR3 sequence is CASSLDLLQGYNYGYTF. The DNA of the CDR3 is TGTGCCAGCAGCTTGGATCTCTTACAGGGATACAACTATGGCTACACCTTC.